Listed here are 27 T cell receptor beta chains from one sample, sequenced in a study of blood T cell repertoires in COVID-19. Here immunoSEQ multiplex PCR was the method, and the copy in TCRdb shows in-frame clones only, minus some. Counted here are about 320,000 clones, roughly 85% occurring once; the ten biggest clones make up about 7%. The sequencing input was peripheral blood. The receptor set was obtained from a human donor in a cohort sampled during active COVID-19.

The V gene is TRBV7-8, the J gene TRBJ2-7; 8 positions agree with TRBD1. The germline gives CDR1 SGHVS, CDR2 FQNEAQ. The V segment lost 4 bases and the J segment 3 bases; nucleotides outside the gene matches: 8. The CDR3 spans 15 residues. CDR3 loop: CASSSGTGKVYEQYF. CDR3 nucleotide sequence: TGTGCCAGCAGCTCCGGGACAGGAAAGGTCTACGAGCAGTACTTC. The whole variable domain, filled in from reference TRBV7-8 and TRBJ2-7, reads GAGVSQSPRYKVAKRGQDVALRCDPISGHVSLFWYQQALGQGPEFLTYFQNEAQLDKSGLPSDRFFAERPEGSVSTLKIQRTQQEDSAVYLCASSSGTGKVYEQYFGPGTRLTVT.

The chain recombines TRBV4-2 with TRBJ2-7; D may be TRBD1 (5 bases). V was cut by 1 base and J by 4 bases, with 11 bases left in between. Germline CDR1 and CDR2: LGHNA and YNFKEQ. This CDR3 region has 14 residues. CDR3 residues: CASSQAGLQYEQYF. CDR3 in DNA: TGTGCCAGCAGCCAAGCAGGGCTCCAATACGAGCAGTACTTC.

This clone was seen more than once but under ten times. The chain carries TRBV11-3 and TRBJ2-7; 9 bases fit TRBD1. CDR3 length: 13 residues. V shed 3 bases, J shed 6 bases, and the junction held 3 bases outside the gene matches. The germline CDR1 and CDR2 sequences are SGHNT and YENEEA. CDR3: CASSFSQGAEQYF. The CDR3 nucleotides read TGTGCCAGCAGCTTCTCACAGGGGGCCGAGCAGTACTTC. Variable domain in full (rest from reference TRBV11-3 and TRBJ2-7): EAGVVQSPRYKIIEKKQPVAFWCNPISGHNTLYWYLQNLGQGPELLIRYENEEAVDDSQLPKDRFSAERLKGVDSTLKIQPAELGDSAVYLCASSFSQGAEQYFGPGTRLTVT.

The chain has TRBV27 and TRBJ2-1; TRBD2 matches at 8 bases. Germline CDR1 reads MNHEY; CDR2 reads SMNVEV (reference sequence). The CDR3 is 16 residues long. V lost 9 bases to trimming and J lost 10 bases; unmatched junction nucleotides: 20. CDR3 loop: CASYSPGLDSKGEQFF. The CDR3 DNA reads TGTGCCAGTTATTCTCCGGGACTAGATTCCAAGGGGGAGCAGTTCTTC.

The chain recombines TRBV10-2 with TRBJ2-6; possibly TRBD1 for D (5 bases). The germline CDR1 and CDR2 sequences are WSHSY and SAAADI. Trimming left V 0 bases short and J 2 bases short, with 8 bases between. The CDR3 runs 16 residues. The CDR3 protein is CASSESIGAGANVLTF. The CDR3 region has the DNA TGCGCCAGCAGTGAGTCGATAGGGGCTGGGGCCAACGTCCTGACTTTC.

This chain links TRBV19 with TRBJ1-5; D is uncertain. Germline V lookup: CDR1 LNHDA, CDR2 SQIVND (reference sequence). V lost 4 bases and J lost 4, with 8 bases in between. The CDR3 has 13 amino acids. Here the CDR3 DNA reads TGTGCCAGTAGTACCAACAAGAATCAGCCCCAGCATTTT. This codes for CASSTNKNQPQHF.

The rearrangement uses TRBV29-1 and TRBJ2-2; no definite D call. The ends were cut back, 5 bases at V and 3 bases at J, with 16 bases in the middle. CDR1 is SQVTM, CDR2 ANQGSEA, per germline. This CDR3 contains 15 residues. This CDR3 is CSVLWARSHTGELFF. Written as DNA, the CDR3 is TGCAGCGTTCTGTGGGCGCGTTCTCACACCGGGGAGCTGTTTTTT.

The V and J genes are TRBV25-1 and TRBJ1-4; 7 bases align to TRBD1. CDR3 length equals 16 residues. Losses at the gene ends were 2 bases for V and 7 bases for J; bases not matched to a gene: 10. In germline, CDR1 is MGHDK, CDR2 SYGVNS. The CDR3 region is CASSEPRGNIGEKLFF. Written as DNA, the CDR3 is TGTGCCAGCAGTGAACCCAGGGGGAACATCGGTGAAAAACTGTTTTTT.

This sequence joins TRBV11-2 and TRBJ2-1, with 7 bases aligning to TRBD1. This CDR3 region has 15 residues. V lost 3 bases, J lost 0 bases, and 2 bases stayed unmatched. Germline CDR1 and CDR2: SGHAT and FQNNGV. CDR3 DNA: TGTGCCAGCAGCTTGAGGGACAGCTCCTACAATGAGCAGTTCTTC. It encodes CASSLRDSSYNEQFF.

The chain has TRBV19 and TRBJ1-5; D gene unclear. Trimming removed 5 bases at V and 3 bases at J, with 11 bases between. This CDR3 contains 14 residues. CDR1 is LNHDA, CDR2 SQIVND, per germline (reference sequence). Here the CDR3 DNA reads TGTGCCAGTAGTCATTCGAGGCTCAATCAGCCCCAGCATTTT. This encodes CASSHSRLNQPQHF.

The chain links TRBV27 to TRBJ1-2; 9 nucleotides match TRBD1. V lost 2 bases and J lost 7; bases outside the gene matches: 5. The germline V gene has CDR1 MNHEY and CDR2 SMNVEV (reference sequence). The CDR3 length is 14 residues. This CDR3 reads CASSLGTGFSGYTF. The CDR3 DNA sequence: TGTGCCAGCAGTTTAGGGACAGGGTTTAGTGGCTACACCTTC.

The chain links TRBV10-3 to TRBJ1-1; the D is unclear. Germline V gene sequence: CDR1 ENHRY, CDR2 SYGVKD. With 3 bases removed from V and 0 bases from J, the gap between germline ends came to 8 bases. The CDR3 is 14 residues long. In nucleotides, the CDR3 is TGTGCCATCAGTGAAGACAATCTGAACACTGAAGCTTTCTTT. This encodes CAISEDNLNTEAFF.

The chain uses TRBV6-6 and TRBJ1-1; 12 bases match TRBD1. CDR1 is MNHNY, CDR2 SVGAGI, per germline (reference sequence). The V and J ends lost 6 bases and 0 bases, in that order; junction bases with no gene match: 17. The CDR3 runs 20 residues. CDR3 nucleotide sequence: TGTGCCAGCAGCAGCCGGGACAGGGGGCGAGGTGTAGGTATGAACACTGAAGCTTTCTTT. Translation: CASSSRDRGRGVGMNTEAFF.

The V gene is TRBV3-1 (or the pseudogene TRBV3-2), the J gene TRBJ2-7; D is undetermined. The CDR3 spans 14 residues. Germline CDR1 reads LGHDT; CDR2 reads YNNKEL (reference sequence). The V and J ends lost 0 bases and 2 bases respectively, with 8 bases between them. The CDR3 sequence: CASSQDVPAYEQYF. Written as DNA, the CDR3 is TGTGCCAGCAGCCAAGATGTGCCAGCCTACGAGCAGTACTTC.

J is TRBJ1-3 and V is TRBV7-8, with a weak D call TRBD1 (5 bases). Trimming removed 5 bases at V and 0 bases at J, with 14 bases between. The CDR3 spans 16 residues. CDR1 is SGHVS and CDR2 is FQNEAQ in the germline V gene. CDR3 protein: CASSMNRQNSGNTIYF. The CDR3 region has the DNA TGTGCCAGCAGCATGAATAGACAGAACTCTGGAAACACCATATATTTT.

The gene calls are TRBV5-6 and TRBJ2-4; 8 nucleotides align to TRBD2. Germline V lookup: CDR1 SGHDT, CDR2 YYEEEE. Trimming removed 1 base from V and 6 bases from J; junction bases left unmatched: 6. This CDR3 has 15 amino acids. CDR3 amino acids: CASSLPSGGGNIQYF. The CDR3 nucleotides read TGTGCCAGCAGCTTGCCGAGCGGGGGAGGAAACATTCAGTACTTC.

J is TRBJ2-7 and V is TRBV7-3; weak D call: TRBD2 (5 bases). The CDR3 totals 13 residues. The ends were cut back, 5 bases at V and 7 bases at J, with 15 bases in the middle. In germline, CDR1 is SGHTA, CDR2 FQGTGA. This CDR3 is CASSRNPRGEQYF. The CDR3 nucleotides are TGTGCCAGCAGCCGTAACCCTAGAGGGGAGCAGTACTTC.

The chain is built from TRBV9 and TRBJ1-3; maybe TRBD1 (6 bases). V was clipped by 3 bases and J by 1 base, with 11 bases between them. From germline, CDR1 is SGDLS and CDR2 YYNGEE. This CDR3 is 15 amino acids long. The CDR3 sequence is CASSAEDRSGNTIYF. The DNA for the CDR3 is TGTGCCAGCAGCGCGGAGGACAGATCTGGAAACACCATATATTTT.

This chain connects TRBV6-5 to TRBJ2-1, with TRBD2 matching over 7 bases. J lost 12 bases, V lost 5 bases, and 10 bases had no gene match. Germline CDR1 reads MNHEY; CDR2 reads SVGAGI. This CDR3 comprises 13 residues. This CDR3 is CASSPETLARQFF. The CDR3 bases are TGTGCCAGCAGTCCAGAAACACTAGCGCGGCAGTTCTTC.

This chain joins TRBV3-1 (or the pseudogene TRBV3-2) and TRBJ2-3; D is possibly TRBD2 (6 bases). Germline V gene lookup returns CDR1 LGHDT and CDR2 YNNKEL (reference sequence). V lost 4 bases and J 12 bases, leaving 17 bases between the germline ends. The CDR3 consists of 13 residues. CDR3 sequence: CASSPSSRRGQYF. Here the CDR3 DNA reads TGTGCCAGCAGCCCCTCGTCCCGGAGGGGCCAGTATTTT.

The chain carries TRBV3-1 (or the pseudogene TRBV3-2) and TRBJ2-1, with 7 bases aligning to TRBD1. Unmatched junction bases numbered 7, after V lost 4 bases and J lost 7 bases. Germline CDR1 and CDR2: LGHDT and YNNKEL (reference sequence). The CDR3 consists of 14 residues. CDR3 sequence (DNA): TGTGCCAGCAGCCTACGGACAGGACGAAATGAGCAGTTCTTC. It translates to CASSLRTGRNEQFF.

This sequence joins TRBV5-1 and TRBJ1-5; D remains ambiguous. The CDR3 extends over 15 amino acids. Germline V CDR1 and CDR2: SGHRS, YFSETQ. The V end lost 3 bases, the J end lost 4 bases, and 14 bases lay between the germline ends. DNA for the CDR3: TGCGCCAGCAGCTGGGTCGGAGGTGATAATCAGCCCCAGCATTTT. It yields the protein CASSWVGGDNQPQHF. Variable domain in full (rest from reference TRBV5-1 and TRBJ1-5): KAGVTQTPRYLIKTRGQQVTLSCSPISGHRSVSWYQQTPGQGLQFLFEYFSETQRNKGNFPGRFSGRQFSNSRSEMNVSTLELGDSALYLCASSWVGGDNQPQHFGDGTRLSIL.

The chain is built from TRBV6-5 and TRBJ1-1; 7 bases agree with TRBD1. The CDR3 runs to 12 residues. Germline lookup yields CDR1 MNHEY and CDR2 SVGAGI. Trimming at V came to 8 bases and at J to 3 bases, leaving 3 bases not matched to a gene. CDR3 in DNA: TGTGCCAGCGGGGGACAGTACACTGAAGCTTTCTTT. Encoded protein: CASGGQYTEAFF.

The CDR3: CASSPDRNSPLHF. CDR3 nucleotides: TGTGCCAGCAGTCCGGACAGAAATTCACCCCTCCACTTT. J is TRBJ1-6 and V is TRBV2, with D perhaps TRBD1 (6 bases). The CDR3 is 13 residues long. Germline V gives CDR1 SNHLY, CDR2 FYNNEI. Trimming removed 5 bases at V and 7 bases at J, with 9 bases between.

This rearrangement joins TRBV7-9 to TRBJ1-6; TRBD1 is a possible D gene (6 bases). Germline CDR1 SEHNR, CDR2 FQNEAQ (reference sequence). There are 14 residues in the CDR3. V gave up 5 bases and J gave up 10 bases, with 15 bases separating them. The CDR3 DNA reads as TGTGCCAGCAGCGGCACGGGGGGCCGATCACCCCTCCACTTT. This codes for CASSGTGGRSPLHF.

The CDR3 bases are TGTGCCAGCACACGGGGGGAAATGGCGAACACTGAAGCTTTCTTT. As protein: CASTRGEMANTEAFF. V is TRBV5-4 and J is TRBJ1-1, with a tentative D call TRBD1 (5 bases). CDR3 length equals 15 residues. V was clipped by 6 bases and J by 1 base, with 16 bases between them. Germline CDR1 is SGHNT and CDR2 is YYREEE (reference sequence).

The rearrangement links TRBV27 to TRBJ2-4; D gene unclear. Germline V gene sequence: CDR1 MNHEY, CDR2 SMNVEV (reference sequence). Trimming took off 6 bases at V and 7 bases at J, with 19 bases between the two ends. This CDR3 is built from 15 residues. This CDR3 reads CASSRKTGFGNIQYF. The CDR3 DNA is TGTGCCAGCAGCCGAAAGACCGGTTTCGGGAACATTCAGTACTTC.